This T cell receptor beta chain emerged from a study of blood T cells in healthy people across ages. Broader study findings: Expanded clonotype shifts may have been confounded, as the donors had an unknown CMV status. Donors of long life had a larger count of naive CD4+ cells and greater diversity than aged donors.

Through a sample-barcoded 5' primer and a J-beta primer mix, a second PCR was run for about 7 to 12 cycles. TCRdb re-called the 5' RACE reads through MiXCR, storing one row per CDR3 protein. The sample has approximately 820,000 distinct CDR3 sequences, more than 40% seen once. The germline CDR1 and CDR2 sequences are MNHNS and SASEGT. CDR3 length: 18 residues. Trimming took 7 bases from V and 6 from J; bases not matched to a gene: 21. Only a few counts were recorded for this clonotype. Its cognate antigen is unknown. Sequencing input: blood. The TCR originated in a man aged 55 to 70 in good health. The chain employs TRBV6-1 and TRBJ2-4, with TRBD1 identical over 7 bases. The CDR3 DNA reads TGTGCCAGCAACTATAGGGTCGGGACAGACCAAAGTAGAAACATTCAGTACTTC. Residues: CASNYRVGTDQSRNIQYF.